One sample yielded the 14 T cell receptor beta chains listed below, sequenced in a study of T cells expressing NK-cell markers (dated by TCRdb to the early 2020s). Libraries were made using 5' RACE. Sequenced on an Illumina HiSeq 2000. Based on TCRdb reprocessing of the reads, there is one entry per CDR3 protein sequence, and DNA is missing. The data table for this sample lists about 460,000 distinct CDR3 sequences. The ten most abundant clones make up 1.4% of the sample. The sequencing input was blood T cells: a sorted CD56 or NKG2C T cell subset, CD4+ or CD8+ T cells, or bulk PBMC T cells (not recorded which). These receptors all come from a woman in her forties or fifties in good health. Donor details come from another sample of the same person, matched by shared clones.

The V call is TRBV4-1, the J call TRBJ1-6. The germline gives CDR1 MGHRA, CDR2 YSYEKL. The CDR3 length is 17 residues. The CDR3 spells CASSQDTGFRANSPLHF.

The genes are TRBV5-1 and TRBJ1-1; TCRdb's D call, TRBD1, is unchecked because there is no DNA. This CDR3 contains 14 residues. Germline lookup yields CDR1 SGHRS and CDR2 YFSETQ. The CDR3 reads CASSLDAGWTEAFF.

This chain joins TRBV20-1 and TRBJ2-2. This CDR3 has 12 amino acids. Per the germline V gene, CDR1 is DFQATT and CDR2 is SNEGSKA (reference sequence). The chain's CDR3 is CSARDPYGELFF.

Here the CDR3 reads CASSLRTQYEQYF. The chain carries TRBV27 and TRBJ2-7; the D gene TCRdb calls, TRBD1, cannot be checked with no DNA. CDR3 length: 13 residues. CDR1 and CDR2 (germline): MNHEY, SMNVEV (reference sequence).

V and J are TRBV20-1 and TRBJ2-5; TCRdb outputs TRBD1, but without DNA this stays unchecked. The CDR3 spans 14 residues. Germline CDR1 DFQATT, CDR2 SNEGSKA (reference sequence). This CDR3 reads CSARVGVHRETQYF.

The CDR3 loop is CSPLAVTYNEQFF. The V call is TRBV20-1, the J call TRBJ2-1; without DNA, the TCRdb call of TRBD2 cannot be checked. Germline V gene data show CDR1 as DFQATT and CDR2 as SNEGSKA (reference sequence). The CDR3 has 13 amino acids.

The CDR3 loop reads CASSLSPGGMLEQYF. The rearrangement uses TRBV5-1 and TRBJ2-7; TCRdb names TRBD2, which stays unverified in the absence of DNA. The CDR3 contains 15 residues. Germline CDR1 and CDR2: SGHRS and YFSETQ.

The chain has TRBV7-2 and TRBJ2-1; TCRdb's D call, TRBD2, is unchecked because there is no DNA. The CDR3 loop spans 16 amino acids. The germline gives CDR1 SGHTA, CDR2 FQGNSA. The CDR3 protein is CASSDGLAQFYNEQFF. Supplemented by reference TRBV7-2 and TRBJ2-1, the full variable domain reads GAGVSQSPSNKVTEKGKDVELRCDPISGHTALYWYRQSLGQGLEFLIYFQGNSAPDKSGLPSDRFSAERTGGSVSTLTIQRTQQEDSAVYLCASSDGLAQFYNEQFFGPGTRLTVL.

This chain links TRBV20-1 with TRBJ2-7; without DNA, the TCRdb call of TRBD1 cannot be checked. Germline CDR1 is DFQATT and CDR2 is SNEGSKA (reference sequence). The CDR3 runs 14 residues. The CDR3 protein is CSAKPPTRSYEQYF.

The CDR3 protein is CASSPRRVGTDTQYF. The rearrangement links TRBV7-8 to TRBJ2-3; no DNA is available, so the TRBD2 call from TCRdb remains unchecked. The CDR3 has 15 amino acids. The germline CDR1 and CDR2 sequences are SGHVS and FQNEAQ.

This chain links TRBV5-1 with TRBJ2-5; TCRdb gives TRBD2 as the D gene, but with no DNA this cannot be confirmed. The CDR3 sequence is 15 residues long. The germline V gene encodes CDR1 SGHRS and CDR2 YFSETQ. The CDR3 region is CASSRTSGVGEAQYF.

The chain is built from TRBV7-8 and TRBJ2-4; the TRBD2 assignment by TCRdb is unverifiable without DNA. The CDR3 totals 18 residues. Per the germline V gene, CDR1 is SGHVS and CDR2 is FQNEAQ. The CDR3 sequence is CASSLGGTSALAKNIQYF.

The rearrangement links TRBV6-2 or TRBV6-3 to TRBJ2-1. Germline CDR1 MNHEY, CDR2 SVGEGT. The CDR3 is made up of 14 amino acids. The CDR3 reads CASKMHGDNNEQFF.

This sequence joins TRBV28 and TRBJ2-3; the TCRdb call, TRBD2, lacks DNA for checking. Germline lookup yields CDR1 MDHEN and CDR2 SYDVKM. The CDR3 covers 16 residues. This CDR3 reads CASSSGTSGSPDTQYF.